Following are 23 T cell receptor beta chains from one sample sequenced in a study of graft-versus-host responses after intestinal transplantation. These receptors' antigens are unknown. Here immunoSEQ multiplex PCR was the method, and the copy in TCRdb shows in-frame clones only, minus some. The sample includes some 83,000 clones, 75% to 95% of them seen just once. The starting material was unstimulated CD4+ T cells sorted from spleen or lymph node cells, obtained before intestinal transplant. These receptors all stem from a human donor who received an intestinal transplant.

The chain uses TRBV4-3 and TRBJ1-1; no clear D. Germline CDR1 LGHNA, CDR2 YSLEER. Between the trimmed V and J ends, which lost 0 bases and 4 bases, there was a span of 15 bases. The CDR3 spans 16 residues. Here the CDR3 reads CASSQDNRGRVTEAFF. Here the CDR3 DNA reads TGCGCCAGCAGCCAAGATAACCGGGGTAGAGTCACTGAAGCTTTCTTT.

The chain combines TRBV29-1 with TRBJ2-4, with D possibly matching TRBD1 (6 bases). Looked up from germline, CDR1 is SQVTM and CDR2 is ANQGSEA. The V gene lost 6 bases and the J gene lost 1 base, with 19 bases spanning the gap. The CDR3 has 16 amino acids. In DNA, the CDR3 is TGCAGCGTGGTGGGATGGGGGCGGTCGGCCAAAAACATTCAGTACTTC. Translation: CSVVGWGRSAKNIQYF.

A single count supports this clone. The chain couples TRBV30 to TRBJ1-3; possible D gene TRBD1, 5 bases. Germline-derived CDR1 and CDR2 are GTSNPN and SVGIG (reference sequence). Between the trimmed V and J ends, which lost 5 bases and 1 base, there was a span of 21 bases. This CDR3 is 17 amino acids long. The CDR3 DNA sequence: TGTGCCTGGCGCCGAAGGGGAGCCGGGGGATCTGGAAACACCATATATTTT. Translating it yields CAWRRRGAGGSGNTIYF.

V and J are TRBV30 and TRBJ1-5; D gene ambiguous. Trimming shortened V by 2 bases and J by 7 bases, and 12 bases separated the two germline ends. The CDR3 runs 13 residues. Germline V gives CDR1 GTSNPN, CDR2 SVGIG (reference sequence). In DNA, the CDR3 is TGTGCCTGGAGTCTCCGGAGGGAACAGCCCCAGCATTTT. It codes for CAWSLRREQPQHF.

The chain recombines TRBV4-3 with TRBJ2-1; 11 bases match TRBD2. Germline CDR1 reads LGHNA; CDR2 reads YSLEER. CDR3 size: 16 residues. With V trimmed by 4 bases and J by 2 bases, 4 bases remained unmatched. This CDR3 reads CASSLLAGGPYNEQFF. CDR3 DNA sequence: TGCGCCAGCAGCCTCCTAGCGGGGGGCCCCTACAATGAGCAGTTCTTC.

The J gene is TRBJ1-2, the V gene TRBV4-3; 8 positions agree with TRBD1. J gave up 7 bases and V 0 bases, and 7 bases lay outside the gene matches. The CDR3 spans 15 residues. Looked up from germline, CDR1 is LGHNA and CDR2 is YSLEER. Here the CDR3 reads CASSQDTGGLFGYTF. CDR3 DNA: TGCGCCAGCAGCCAAGACACAGGGGGATTGTTTGGCTACACCTTC.

The chain links TRBV4-1 to TRBJ2-7; 11 bases are shared with TRBD2. The junction had 14 bases not matched to a gene; V was cut back by 1 base and J by 0 bases. This CDR3 comprises 20 residues. From germline, CDR1 is MGHRA and CDR2 YSYEKL. The CDR3 loop reads CASSQVVWSLAGETSYEQYF. The CDR3 nucleotides are TGCGCCAGCAGCCAAGTGGTTTGGTCACTAGCGGGGGAGACCTCCTACGAGCAGTACTTC.

V usage is TRBV5-1 and J usage is TRBJ2-3; 9 positions match TRBD2. This CDR3 region has 14 residues. Germline lookup yields CDR1 SGHRS and CDR2 YFSETQ. Losses at the gene ends were 2 bases for V and 8 bases for J; bases not matched to a gene: 6. CDR3 sequence: CASSLVLAGSTQYF. In DNA, the CDR3 is TGCGCCAGCAGCTTAGTCCTAGCGGGGTCTACGCAGTATTTT.

V is TRBV29-1 and J is TRBJ2-1, with 9 nucleotides matching TRBD2. Per the germline V gene, CDR1 is SQVTM and CDR2 is ANQGSEA. J was trimmed by 0 bases and V by 4 bases; bases with no gene match: 10. This CDR3 contains 17 residues. The CDR3 region is CSVVGLAGRSSYNEQFF. The CDR3 bases are TGCAGCGTTGTGGGCCTAGCGGGGCGGAGCTCCTACAATGAGCAGTTCTTC.

This chain joins TRBV30 and TRBJ1-2, with 10 bases matching TRBD1. V shed 2 bases and J 4 bases; nucleotides not matched to a gene: 7. Germline V gene data show CDR1 as GTSNPN and CDR2 as SVGIG (reference sequence). The CDR3 totals 15 residues. CDR3 sequence (DNA): TGTGCCTGGAGTAGACCCGGGACAGGGGCCTATGGCTACACCTTC. Translating gives CAWSRPGTGAYGYTF.

The V call is TRBV19, the J call TRBJ2-4; the match to TRBD1 covers 9 bases. The CDR3 is 19 amino acids. The V segment lost 1 base and the J segment 2 bases; nucleotides outside the gene matches: 12. Germline-derived CDR1 and CDR2 are LNHDA and SQIVND (reference sequence). This CDR3 is CASSIARGTGLLPKNIQYF. As DNA, the CDR3 is TGTGCCAGTAGTATAGCCCGCGGGACAGGGCTCTTACCCAAAAACATTCAGTACTTC. The variable domain in full, with the rest retrieved from reference TRBV19 and TRBJ2-4, is DGGITQSPKYLFRKEGQNVTLSCEQNLNHDAMYWYRQDPGQGLRLIYYSQIVNDFQKGDIAEGYSVSREKKESFPLTVTSAQKNPTAFYLCASSIARGTGLLPKNIQYFGAGTRLSVL.

The chain is built from TRBV19 and TRBJ1-5; D is ambiguous. This CDR3 region has 15 residues. Germline CDR1 reads LNHDA; CDR2 reads SQIVND (reference sequence). V was cut by 1 base and J by 0 bases, with 7 bases left in between. The CDR3 sequence: CASSIVLNSNQPQHF. For the CDR3, the DNA is TGTGCCAGTAGTATAGTACTAAATAGCAATCAGCCCCAGCATTTT.

In nucleotides, the CDR3 is TGTGCCAGCTCACCAACCGGGAACCAAGAGACCCAGTACTTC. This encodes CASSPTGNQETQYF. The J gene is TRBJ2-5, the V gene TRBV18, with D possibly matching TRBD2 (5 bases). The CDR3 consists of 14 residues. CDR1 and CDR2 (germline): KGHSH, LQKENI. V lost 2 bases and J 0 bases, leaving 7 bases between the germline ends. Full variable domain (outside the CDR3, taken from reference TRBV18 and TRBJ2-5): NAGVMQNPRHLVRRRGQEARLRCSPMKGHSHVYWYRQLPEEGLKFMVYLQKENIIDESGMPKERFSAEFPKEGPSILRIQQVVRGDSAAYFCASSPTGNQETQYFGPGTRLLVL.

The rearrangement uses TRBV19 and TRBJ2-7; a weak D match, TRBD1 (8 bases). V was trimmed by 5 bases and J by 0 bases, leaving 14 bases between them. The germline gives CDR1 LNHDA, CDR2 SQIVND (reference sequence). This CDR3 has 15 residues. Here the CDR3 reads CASSDTGGGSYEQYF. The DNA of the CDR3 is TGTGCCAGTAGTGATACAGGGGGGGGCTCCTACGAGCAGTACTTC.

V is TRBV29-1 and J is TRBJ2-5, with 7 bases identical to TRBD1. This CDR3 spans 12 amino acids. With 5 bases clipped from V and 4 bases from J, the junction kept 4 bases outside the gene matches. The germline CDR1 and CDR2 sequences are SQVTM and ANQGSEA. CDR3 sequence: CSVRTGPETQYF. CDR3 DNA sequence: TGCAGCGTTCGGACAGGCCCAGAGACCCAGTACTTC.

This chain connects TRBV4-3 to TRBJ2-7, with D tentatively TRBD1 (6 bases). Trimming removed 0 bases at V and 3 bases at J, with 9 bases between. Germline V gene data show CDR1 as LGHNA and CDR2 as YSLEER. The CDR3 length is 14 residues. The CDR3 bases are TGCGCCAGCAGCCAAGATAGACAGGTCTACGAGCAGTACTTC. Its translation: CASSQDRQVYEQYF.

This clone was seen just once. The identical CDR3 is also encoded by other nucleotide sequences in the sample. V gene TRBV5-1 combines with J gene TRBJ1-1; D ambiguous. Trimming removed 0 bases at V and 1 base at J, with 4 bases between. This CDR3 has 13 amino acids. Per germline, CDR1 SGHRS and CDR2 YFSETQ. CDR3 sequence (DNA): TGCGCCAGCAGCTTGGCAGGGAACACTGAAGCTTTCTTT. This translates into CASSLAGNTEAFF.

This clone was recorded once. The chain carries TRBV11-2 and TRBJ2-7; 8 nucleotides line up with TRBD2. Trimming took 5 bases from V and 3 from J; bases not matched to a gene: 9. This CDR3 contains 15 residues. Germline CDR1 and CDR2: SGHAT and FQNNGV. The CDR3 coding sequence is TGTGCCAGCAGCCGCACTAGCGGTGACGTCTACGAGCAGTACTTC. The encoded protein is CASSRTSGDVYEQYF.

The CDR3 protein is CASSGPRGSDYGYTF. In DNA form, the CDR3 reads TGTGCCAGTAGTGGCCCCAGGGGCTCGGACTATGGCTACACCTTC. V and J are TRBV19 and TRBJ1-2; perhaps TRBD1 as D (6 bases). Looked up from germline, CDR1 is LNHDA and CDR2 is SQIVND (reference sequence). Trimming removed 5 bases from V and 3 bases from J, with 16 bases in between. The CDR3 is 15 amino acids.

This rearrangement joins TRBV7-7 to TRBJ2-3; a possible D gene is TRBD2 (5 bases). The CDR3 runs to 14 residues. CDR1 SSHAT and CDR2 FNYEAQ come from the germline V gene (reference sequence). Trimming stripped 5 bases from V and 5 bases from J, with 14 bases between. The CDR3 here is CASSPITREDTQYF. The CDR3 DNA is TGTGCCAGCAGCCCTATTACTAGGGAAGATACGCAGTATTTT.

Worth noting for this clone: At the DNA level, this CDR3 is encoded by other sequences in the same sample as well. J is TRBJ2-3 and V is TRBV7-2; D is unclear. This CDR3 is built from 14 residues. CDR1 and CDR2 from the germline V gene are SGHTA and FQGNSA. V gave up 1 base and J gave up 0 bases, with 5 bases separating them. In DNA, the CDR3 is TGTGCCAGCAGCTTAGATACTAGCACAGATACGCAGTATTTT. Its translation is CASSLDTSTDTQYF.

This CDR3 reads CASSLRQGGYTF. DNA for the CDR3: TGTGCCAGTAGTCTACGGCAGGGCGGCTACACCTTC. The rearrangement joins TRBV19 to TRBJ1-2; D possibly corresponds to TRBD1 (5 bases). The germline V gene encodes CDR1 LNHDA and CDR2 SQIVND (reference sequence). With 5 bases removed from V and 8 bases from J, the gap between germline ends came to 12 bases. The CDR3 consists of 12 residues. The complete variable domain, with remaining parts taken from reference TRBV19 and TRBJ1-2, reads DGGITQSPKYLFRKEGQNVTLSCEQNLNHDAMYWYRQDPGQGLRLIYYSQIVNDFQKGDIAEGYSVSREKKESFPLTVTSAQKNPTAFYLCASSLRQGGYTFGSGTRLTVV.

This chain links TRBV30 with TRBJ1-2; D is uncertain. The germline V gene has CDR1 GTSNPN and CDR2 SVGIG (reference sequence). The CDR3 is 14 amino acids. Trimming left V 0 bases short and J 4 bases short, with 12 bases between. The CDR3 region has the DNA TGTGCCTGGAGTGTACGCGCTCGCGTCTATGGCTACACCTTC. Amino acid sequence: CAWSVRARVYGYTF.